These 22 T cell receptor beta chains were sequenced from one sample in a study of PD-L1 blockade in urothelial cancer. Only in-frame clones appear in the TCRdb table, and some are missing; sequencing was by immunoSEQ multiplex PCR. The data contain around 38,000 clones, approximately 86% of them seen just once; the ten biggest clones take up 24%. The time point was: peripheral blood 6 weeks after treatment start. Source: PBMCs, taken around atezolizumab (anti-PD-L1) treatment. The receptors here all came from a man in his 60s with urothelial cancer.

The chain combines TRBV4-1 with TRBJ2-4; TRBD1 matches 7 bases. V lost 1 base and J lost 4; bases outside the gene matches: 4. In germline, CDR1 is MGHRA, CDR2 YSYEKL. The CDR3 contains 15 residues. The CDR3 region is CASSQVQGTKNIQYF. The CDR3 bases are TGCGCCAGCAGCCAAGTACAGGGGACAAAAAACATTCAGTACTTC.

The V and J genes are TRBV18 and TRBJ2-2; perhaps TRBD1 as D (5 bases). Trimming removed 1 base at V and 1 base at J, with 7 bases between. CDR1 is KGHSH, CDR2 LQKENI, per germline. The CDR3 is 15 residues long. The CDR3 loop is CASSPRQGNTGELFF. The CDR3 DNA follows: TGTGCCAGCTCACCACGGCAGGGGAACACCGGGGAGCTGTTTTTT.

The rearrangement joins TRBV7-3 to TRBJ2-1; D may be TRBD1 (6 bases). V was shortened by 4 bases and J by 0 bases, with 13 bases between the two germline ends. This CDR3 comprises 16 residues. The germline gives CDR1 SGHTA, CDR2 FQGTGA. The CDR3 DNA follows: TGTGCCAGCAGCTCGGGCAGGGGCGGCTCCTACAATGAGCAGTTCTTC. Residues: CASSSGRGGSYNEQFF. The variable domain in full, with the rest retrieved from reference TRBV7-3 and TRBJ2-1, is GAGVSQTPSNKVTEKGKYVELRCDPISGHTALYWYRQSLGQGPEFLIYFQGTGAADDSGLPNDRFFAVRPEGSVSTLKIQRTERGDSAVYLCASSSGRGGSYNEQFFGPGTRLTVL.

This chain connects TRBV5-1 to TRBJ2-5, with TRBD1 as a possible D gene (5 bases). In germline, CDR1 is SGHRS, CDR2 YFSETQ. V was pared by 2 bases and J by 2 bases, with 7 bases between. This CDR3 comprises 13 residues. The CDR3 protein is CASSFTGQETQYF. The CDR3 bases are TGCGCCAGCAGCTTCACAGGTCAAGAGACCCAGTACTTC.

J is TRBJ2-1 and V is TRBV10-2; maybe TRBD2 (5 bases). Between the trimmed V and J ends, which lost 4 bases and 3 bases, there was a span of 13 bases. Germline V gene lookup returns CDR1 WSHSY and CDR2 SAAADI. This CDR3 contains 15 residues. The CDR3 DNA follows: TGCGCCAGCAGTGGAAGGACTCACCTCTACAATGAGCAGTTCTTC. This encodes CASSGRTHLYNEQFF.

The chain links TRBV6-1 to TRBJ1-2; D gene ambiguous. Germline CDR1 MNHNS, CDR2 SASEGT. The CDR3 has 13 residues. V was clipped by 3 bases and J by 4 bases, with 9 bases between them. This CDR3 reads CASSDSDFYGYTF. The CDR3 DNA is TGTGCCAGCAGTGACTCGGACTTCTATGGCTACACCTTC.

A few counts support this clone. The chain recombines TRBV10-3 with TRBJ2-3, with 10 bases that match TRBD1. Trimming cost V 8 bases and J 4 bases; bases outside gene matches: 9. The CDR3 extends over 15 amino acids. In germline, CDR1 is ENHRY, CDR2 SYGVKD. CDR3 sequence reads: CAIGTGESLADTQYF. CDR3 coding DNA: TGTGCCATCGGGACAGGGGAGTCTCTCGCAGATACGCAGTATTTT.

The V call is TRBV9, the J call TRBJ1-5; 9 positions agree with TRBD1. J was trimmed by 5 bases and V by 6 bases; bases with no gene match: 15. Germline V gives CDR1 SGDLS, CDR2 YYNGEE. The CDR3 length is 17 residues. CDR3 region: CASTNLRDRACHQPQHF. Here the CDR3 DNA reads TGTGCCAGCACCAATTTACGGGACAGGGCTTGTCATCAGCCCCAGCATTTT.

The chain couples TRBV29-1 to TRBJ2-7; D is uncertain. The germline V gene has CDR1 SQVTM and CDR2 ANQGSEA. This CDR3 has 12 residues. Trimming pared 4 bases from V and 3 bases from J, leaving 10 bases between. The CDR3 DNA is TGCAGCGTTGCCGTAAGCCTCTACGAGCAGTACTTC. It is translated as CSVAVSLYEQYF.

The chain couples TRBV11-2 to TRBJ2-1, with TRBD2 identical over 9 bases. V was pared by 2 bases and J by 2 bases, with 1 base of the junction left unmatched. CDR3 length: 15 amino acids. CDR1 and CDR2 (germline): SGHAT, FQNNGV. The CDR3 coding sequence is TGTGCCAGCAGCTTACAGCGGGGGGCCTACAATGAGCAGTTCTTC. Residues: CASSLQRGAYNEQFF. Complete variable domain (other parts from reference TRBV11-2 and TRBJ2-1): EAGVAQSPRYKIIEKRQSVAFWCNPISGHATLYWYQQILGQGPKLLIQFQNNGVVDDSQLPKDRFSAERLKGVDSTLKIQPAKLEDSAVYLCASSLQRGAYNEQFFGPGTRLTVL.

The chain couples TRBV6-4 to TRBJ2-3, with D possibly matching TRBD2 (7 bases). Trimming left V 0 bases short and J 1 base short, with 14 bases between. The CDR3 contains 17 residues. Germline lookup yields CDR1 MRHNA and CDR2 SNTAGT. The CDR3 nucleotides read TGTGCCAGCAGTGACTCTCGAGGGGGGGGAGGCACAGATACGCAGTATTTT. Translating it yields CASSDSRGGGGTDTQYF.

J is TRBJ2-7 and V is TRBV11-2; 10 nucleotides align to TRBD1. Germline CDR1 SGHAT, CDR2 FQNNGV. V shed 5 bases, J shed 5 bases, and the junction held 9 bases outside the gene matches. CDR3 length: 15 amino acids. The CDR3 reads CASSRTEGQGNEQYF. The DNA for the CDR3 is TGTGCCAGCAGCCGGACGGAGGGACAGGGGAACGAGCAGTACTTC.

The gene calls are TRBV7-6 and TRBJ1-5, with a tentative D call TRBD1 (5 bases). V lost 2 bases to trimming and J lost 7 bases, with 9 bases between them. This CDR3 contains 13 residues. Germline V CDR1 and CDR2: SGHVS, FNYEAQ. CDR3 residues: CASSLSGYQPQHF. The CDR3 nucleotides read TGTGCCAGCAGCTTATCAGGGTACCAGCCCCAGCATTTT.

This clone appeared a single time. The chain is built from TRBV5-1 and TRBJ2-4; 8 bases are a match to TRBD1. Germline V lookup: CDR1 SGHRS, CDR2 YFSETQ. J gave up 8 bases and V 2 bases, and 12 bases lay outside the gene matches. CDR3 length: 16 residues. The DNA of the CDR3 is TGCGCCAGCAGCTTATCGGCCAGCCCACAGGGGGACATTCAGTACTTC. Amino acid sequence: CASSLSASPQGDIQYF. The full variable domain, its missing parts supplied by reference TRBV5-1 and TRBJ2-4, is KAGVTQTPRYLIKTRGQQVTLSCSPISGHRSVSWYQQTPGQGLQFLFEYFSETQRNKGNFPGRFSGRQFSNSRSEMNVSTLELGDSALYLCASSLSASPQGDIQYFGAGTRLSVL.

The chain employs TRBV7-2 and TRBJ2-1; D gene unclear. The length of the CDR3 is 16 residues. Between the trimmed V and J ends, which lost 5 bases and 2 bases, there was a span of 16 bases. Germline V gene data show CDR1 as SGHTA and CDR2 as FQGNSA. CDR3 loop: CASSPLRQRTYNEQFF. CDR3 sequence (DNA): TGTGCCAGCAGCCCCCTGCGGCAGAGAACCTACAATGAGCAGTTCTTC.

CDR3 nucleotide sequence: TGTGCCAGCAGCAAGGACAGGGAAGCTGGCTATGGCTACACCTTC. Translated, it gives CASSKDREAGYGYTF. The chain links TRBV7-6 to TRBJ1-2; 8 bases map to TRBD1. V trimming: 5 bases; J trimming: 4 bases; junction bases outside the gene matches: 9. Germline CDR1 SGHVS, CDR2 FNYEAQ. The CDR3 is 15 amino acids.

V usage is TRBV11-2 and J usage is TRBJ2-1; TRBD2 might be the D (6 bases). The germline CDR1 and CDR2 sequences are SGHAT and FQNNGV. The CDR3 has 17 residues. The V and J ends lost 2 bases and 1 base respectively, with 15 bases between them. CDR3 nucleotide sequence: TGTGCCAGCAGCTTATTACGAGGAGGGTCTTCCTACAATGAGCAGTTCTTC. Translated: CASSLLRGGSSYNEQFF.

The chain recombines TRBV5-1 with TRBJ2-6; TRBD1 matches at 7 bases. J gave up 0 bases and V 3 bases, and 6 bases lay outside the gene matches. CDR1 and CDR2 (germline): SGHRS, YFSETQ. The CDR3 consists of 17 residues. CDR3 DNA sequence: TGCGCCAGCAGCTCCCCCAACAGGGGCTCTGGGGCCAACGTCCTGACTTTC. This codes for CASSSPNRGSGANVLTF.

The chain uses TRBV6-6 and TRBJ1-5; 10 positions agree with TRBD1. The CDR3 covers 16 residues. Germline V gene lookup returns CDR1 MNHNY and CDR2 SVGAGI (reference sequence). The V segment lost 6 bases and the J segment 0 bases; nucleotides outside the gene matches: 5. In DNA, the CDR3 is TGTGCCAGCAGCCAGGGACAGGGGATTAGCAATCAGCCCCAGCATTTT. Residues: CASSQGQGISNQPQHF.

This clone was detected a few times. The chain links TRBV29-1 to TRBJ2-5, with unresolved D. Trimming stripped 0 bases from V and 5 bases from J, with 13 bases between. The germline V gene encodes CDR1 SQVTM and CDR2 ANQGSEA. CDR3 length: 14 residues. This CDR3 is CSVEDPRLRETQYF. CDR3 nucleotides: TGCAGCGTTGAAGACCCCAGACTTCGGGAGACCCAGTACTTC. Supplemented by reference TRBV29-1 and TRBJ2-5, the full variable domain reads SAVISQKPSRDICQRGTSLTIQCQVDSQVTMMFWYRQQPGQSLTLIATANQGSEATYESGFVIDKFPISRPNLTFSTLTVSNMSPEDSSIYLCSVEDPRLRETQYFGPGTRLLVL.

This clone was counted once. Written as DNA, the CDR3 is TGTGCCAGCAGGCTCACGGGATATAATTCACCCCTCCACTTT. Translated: CASRLTGYNSPLHF. The rearrangement uses TRBV6-1 and TRBJ1-6, with D unresolved. The germline V and J ends were trimmed by 6 bases and 4 bases, with 10 bases remaining between them. Germline-derived CDR1 and CDR2 are MNHNS and SASEGT. The CDR3 runs 14 residues.

The V gene is TRBV12-5, the J gene TRBJ1-6; D possibly corresponds to TRBD1 (6 bases). Trimming stripped 7 bases from V and 8 bases from J, with 15 bases between. The CDR3 runs to 14 residues. From germline, CDR1 is LGHNT and CDR2 FRNRAP. This chain's CDR3 is CASVRGGRDSPLHF. CDR3 nucleotide sequence: TGTGCTAGTGTCCGAGGGGGAAGGGATTCACCCCTCCACTTT.